Included here is one T cell receptor beta chain sequence, with context. This specimen belongs to a study of CD8 T cells in Susac syndrome. RNA in amounts of roughly 0.45 to 1 ug was reverse transcribed with random hexamers. TCRdb processed the immunoSEQ multiplex PCR reads anew with MiXCR; each CDR3 protein has one entry. Of around 140,000 distinct CDR3 sequences in the sample, 95% were seen once. Trimming removed 6 bases from V and 2 bases from J, with 23 bases in between. This CDR3 spans 17 amino acids. CDR1 and CDR2 from the germline V gene are MDHEN and SYDVKM. The origin of this receptor is a human donor with Susac syndrome. Source material: CD4+ T cells from PBMCs. This sequence joins TRBV28 and TRBJ2-7; D is perhaps TRBD1 (6 bases). The CDR3 coding sequence is TGTGCCAGCAGCCCTTCGTTGGGACATGGACGCCCCTACGAGCAGTACTTC. Its protein is CASSPSLGHGRPYEQYF. Using reference TRBV28 and TRBJ2-7 for the parts outside the CDR3, the full variable domain is DVKVTQSSRYLVKRTGEKVFLECVQDMDHENMFWYRQDPGLGLRLIYFSYDVKMKEKGDIPEGYSVSREKKERFSLILESASTNQTSMYLCASSPSLGHGRPYEQYFGPGTRLTVT.